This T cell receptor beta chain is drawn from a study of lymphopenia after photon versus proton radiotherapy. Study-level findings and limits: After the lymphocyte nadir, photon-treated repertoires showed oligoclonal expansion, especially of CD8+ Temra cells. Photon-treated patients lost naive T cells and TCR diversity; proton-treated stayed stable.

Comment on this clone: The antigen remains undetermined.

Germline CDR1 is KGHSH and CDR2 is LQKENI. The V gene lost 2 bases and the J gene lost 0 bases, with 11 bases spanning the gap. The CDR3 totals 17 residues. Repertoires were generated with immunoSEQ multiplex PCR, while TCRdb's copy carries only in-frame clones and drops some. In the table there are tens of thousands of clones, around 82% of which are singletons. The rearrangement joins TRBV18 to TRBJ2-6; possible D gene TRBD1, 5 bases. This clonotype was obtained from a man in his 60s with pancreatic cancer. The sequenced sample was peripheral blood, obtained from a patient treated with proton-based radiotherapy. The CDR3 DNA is TGTGCCAGCTCACCAATGAACAGGCCCTCTGGGGCCAACGTCCTGACTTTC. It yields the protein CASSPMNRPSGANVLTF.